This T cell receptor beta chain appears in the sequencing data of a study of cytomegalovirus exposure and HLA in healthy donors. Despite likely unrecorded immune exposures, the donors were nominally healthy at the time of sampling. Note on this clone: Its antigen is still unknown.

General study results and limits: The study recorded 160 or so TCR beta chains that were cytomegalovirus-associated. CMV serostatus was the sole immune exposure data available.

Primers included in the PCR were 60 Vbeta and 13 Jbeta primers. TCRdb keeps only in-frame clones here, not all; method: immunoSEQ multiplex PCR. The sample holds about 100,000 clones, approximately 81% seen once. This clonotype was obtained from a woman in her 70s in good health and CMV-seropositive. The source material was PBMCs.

CDR3 amino acids: CASSQRTSGRAGYNEQFF. CDR3 DNA sequence: TGCGCCAGCAGCCAACGGACTAGCGGGAGGGCGGGGTACAATGAGCAGTTCTTC. The V call is TRBV4-1, the J call TRBJ2-1; the match to TRBD2 covers 15 bases. The V and J ends lost 2 bases and 4 bases, in that order; junction bases with no gene match: 6. Germline assignment: CDR1 MGHRA and CDR2 YSYEKL. This CDR3 is 18 amino acids long.